This TCR beta chain derives from a study of cytomegalovirus exposure and HLA in healthy donors. There are a few counts of this clone. Its antigen is not known. General study findings and limits: Researchers counted 180 or so TCR beta chains as cytomegalovirus-associated. Previous analysis showed most TCR beta V segments were productive about 90% or about 30% of the time. Despite most TCR sequences being rare, some public TCRs occurred in many donors. Accurate predictions that matched the HLA-A and HLA-B alleles of most subjects were reportedly made from TCR beta sequences.

In the PCR, 60 Vbeta and 13 Jbeta primers were used. Assay: immunoSEQ multiplex PCR; the TCRdb copy retains only in-frame clones and omits some. There are approximately 150,000 clones in the sample; around a tenth occur only once, and 1.5% to 2% lies in the top ten. V gave up 6 bases and J gave up 9 bases; unmatched junction bases: 11. The germline V gene encodes CDR1 MDHEN and CDR2 SYDVKM. The CDR3 is 15 amino acids. The specimen sequenced was PBMCs. This clonotype originated in a male donor in good health and CMV-seronegative. The chain is built from TRBV28 and TRBJ1-1; 12 nucleotides line up with TRBD1. The CDR3 DNA reads TGTGCCAGCAGGTCCGCCGGGACAGGGGGCGCGAAAGCTTTCTTT. Encoded protein: CASRSAGTGGAKAFF.